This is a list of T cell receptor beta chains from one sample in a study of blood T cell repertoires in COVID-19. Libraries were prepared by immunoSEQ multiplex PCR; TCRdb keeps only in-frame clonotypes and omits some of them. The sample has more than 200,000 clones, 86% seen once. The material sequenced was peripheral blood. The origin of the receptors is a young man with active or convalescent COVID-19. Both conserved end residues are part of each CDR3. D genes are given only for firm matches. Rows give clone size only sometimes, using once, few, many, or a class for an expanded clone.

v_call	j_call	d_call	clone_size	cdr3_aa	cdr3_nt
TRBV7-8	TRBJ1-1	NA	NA	CASSWEVNTEAFF	TGTGCCAGCAGCTGGGAGGTGAACACTGAAGCTTTCTTT
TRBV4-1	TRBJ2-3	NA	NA	CASSQDFRGDTQYF	TGCGCCAGCAGCCAAGATTTCAGGGGAGATACGCAGTATTTT
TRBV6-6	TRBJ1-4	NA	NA	CASSYNRAGVNEKLFF	TGTGCCAGCAGTTATAATCGGGCAGGGGTAAATGAAAAACTGTTTTTT
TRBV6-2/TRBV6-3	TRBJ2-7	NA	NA	CASSSRAGLSYEQYF	TGTGCCAGCAGTTCGAGGGCAGGCCTCTCCTACGAGCAGTACTTC
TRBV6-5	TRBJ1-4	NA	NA	CASSYSMFGSEKLFF	TGTGCCAGCAGTTACTCGATGTTCGGGAGTGAAAAACTGTTTTTT
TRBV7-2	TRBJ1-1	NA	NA	CASSLNGQATEAFF	TGTGCCAGCAGCTTAAATGGGCAGGCCACTGAAGCTTTCTTT
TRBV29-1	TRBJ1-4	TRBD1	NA	CSVQKRGHSEKLFF	TGCAGCGTTCAAAAAAGGGGGCACAGTGAAAAACTGTTTTTT
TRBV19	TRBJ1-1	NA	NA	CASSDRLNTEAFF	TGTGCCAGTAGTGACAGACTTAACACTGAAGCTTTCTTT
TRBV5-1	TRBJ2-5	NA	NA	CASSLNAGAGETQYF	TGCGCCAGCAGCTTGAACGCGGGGGCGGGGGAGACCCAGTACTTC
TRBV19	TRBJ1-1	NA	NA	CASRLAAGGRAFF	TGTGCCAGTAGGCTTGCAGCGGGGGGAAGAGCTTTCTTT
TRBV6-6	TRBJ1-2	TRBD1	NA	CASSRRQGVGAPEVNYGYTF	TGTGCCAGCAGTCGACGACAGGGTGTTGGGGCCCCCGAAGTAAACTATGGCTACACCTTC
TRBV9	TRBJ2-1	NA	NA	CASSVGGSAGAEQFF	TGTGCCAGCAGCGTTGGTGGTTCGGCGGGGGCTGAGCAGTTCTTC
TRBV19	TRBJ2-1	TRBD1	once	CASSITSGTGGHWPFF	TGTGCCAGTAGTATAACCTCTGGGACAGGGGGTCATTGGCCGTTCTTC
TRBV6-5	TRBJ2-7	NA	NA	CASSPRESNEQYF	TGTGCCAGCAGTCCCAGGGAATCTAACGAGCAGTACTTC
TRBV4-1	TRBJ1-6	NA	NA	CASSQDRQRGNSPLHF	TGCGCCAGCAGCCAAGATCGCCAGCGGGGTAATTCACCCCTCCACTTT
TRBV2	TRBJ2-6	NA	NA	CASSAGEGANVLTF	TGTGCCAGCAGTGCAGGGGAAGGGGCCAACGTCCTGACTTTC
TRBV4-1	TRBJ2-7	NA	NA	CASSQEDKIYYEQYF	TGCGCCAGCAGCCAAGAGGACAAGATATACTACGAGCAGTACTTC
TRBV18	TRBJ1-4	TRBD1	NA	CASSPSQGGEKLFF	TGTGCCAGCTCACCGTCACAGGGGGGCGAAAAACTGTTTTTT
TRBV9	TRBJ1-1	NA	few	CASSTSGLNTEAFF	TGTGCCAGCAGCACCTCGGGACTTAACACTGAAGCTTTCTTT
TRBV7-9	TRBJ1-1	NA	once	CASSHPGGVIAEAFF	TGTGCCAGCAGCCACCCGGGGGGGGTCATCGCTGAAGCTTTCTTT
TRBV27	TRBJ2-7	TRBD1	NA	CASSFAPGQSYEQYF	TGTGCCAGCAGTTTTGCCCCGGGACAGAGCTACGAGCAGTACTTC
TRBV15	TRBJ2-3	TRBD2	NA	CATSRVQAGASSTDTQYF	TGTGCCACCAGCAGAGTGCAAGCGGGGGCCTCTAGCACAGATACGCAGTATTTT
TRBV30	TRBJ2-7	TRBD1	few	CAWKRDSSYEQYF	TGTGCCTGGAAGAGGGACAGTTCCTACGAGCAGTACTTC
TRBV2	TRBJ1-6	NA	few	CASSVEDDGRAPLHF	TGTGCCAGCAGTGTGGAGGACGATGGCCGTGCACCCCTCCACTTT
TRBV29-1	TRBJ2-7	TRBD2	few	CSVEASGGYEQYF	TGCAGCGTTGAGGCTAGCGGGGGCTACGAGCAGTACTTC
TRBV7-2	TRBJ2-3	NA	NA	CASSFRVGGHFDTQYF	TGTGCCAGCAGCTTTAGGGTGGGGGGGCATTTTGATACGCAGTATTTT
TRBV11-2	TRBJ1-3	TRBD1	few	CASSLGLRQGFTENTIYF	TGTGCCAGCAGCTTAGGCCTGCGACAGGGTTTTACGGAAAACACCATATATTTT
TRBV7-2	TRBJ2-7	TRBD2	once	CASSSGLAGEEQYF	TGTGCCAGCAGCTCCGGACTAGCGGGGGAAGAGCAGTACTTC
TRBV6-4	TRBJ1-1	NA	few	CASSASGGTEAFF	TGTGCCAGCAGTGCCTCGGGAGGTACTGAAGCTTTCTTT
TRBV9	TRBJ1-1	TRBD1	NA	CASSGRDSEAFF	TGTGCCAGCAGCGGCCGGGACAGCGAAGCTTTCTTT
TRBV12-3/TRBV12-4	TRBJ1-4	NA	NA	CASNTGSGRLFF	TGTGCCAGCAATACAGGGTCGGGAAGACTGTTTTTT
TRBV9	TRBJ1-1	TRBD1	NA	CASSANRQGVTEAFF	TGTGCCAGCAGCGCTAACCGACAGGGGGTGACTGAAGCTTTCTTT
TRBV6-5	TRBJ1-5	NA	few	CASSSQGNNQPQHF	TGTGCCAGCAGCTCCCAGGGCAACAATCAGCCCCAGCATTTT
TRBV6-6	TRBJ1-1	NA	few	CASRGRSFEAFF	TGTGCCAGCAGGGGGAGGTCCTTTGAAGCTTTCTTT
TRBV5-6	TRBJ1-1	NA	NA	CASSLAAGGTEAFF	TGTGCCAGCAGCTTGGCGGCGGGAGGTACTGAAGCTTTCTTT
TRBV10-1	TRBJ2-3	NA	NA	CASSELGGPQYF	TGCGCCAGCAGTGAGCTGGGAGGTCCGCAGTATTTT
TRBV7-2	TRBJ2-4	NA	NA	CASSLDGSGKNIQYF	TGTGCCAGCAGCTTAGATGGTAGTGGCAAAAACATTCAGTACTTC
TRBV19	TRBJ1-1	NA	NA	CASSIVADTEAFF	TGTGCCAGTAGTATTGTGGCGGACACTGAAGCTTTCTTT
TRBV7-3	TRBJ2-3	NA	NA	CASSRGTDTQYF	TGTGCCAGCAGCAGAGGCACAGATACGCAGTATTTT
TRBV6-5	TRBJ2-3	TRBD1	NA	CASSYGTASTDTQYF	TGTGCCAGCAGTTATGGGACAGCCAGCACAGATACGCAGTATTTT
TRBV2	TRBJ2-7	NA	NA	CASSDAGSYEQYF	TGTGCCAGCAGTGATGCCGGCTCCTACGAGCAGTACTTC